The TCR beta chain under discussion was sequenced for a study of cytomegalovirus exposure and HLA in healthy donors. Of note for this clone: Its cognate antigen is unknown.

13 Jbeta primers and 60 Vbeta primers were used for the PCR. TCRdb keeps only in-frame clones here, not all; method: immunoSEQ multiplex PCR. The sample lists some 130,000 clones, roughly 70% seen once, with approximately 3.4% in the top ten. General observations from the study: TCR beta V segments were, for the most part, productive about 87% or about 30% of the time in an earlier analysis.

This TCR came from a man in his forties or fifties in good health and CMV-seronegative. Material: PBMCs.

The CDR3 spells CASSFQWQQGGTEAFF. CDR3 DNA: TGTGCCAGCAGCTTTCAATGGCAACAGGGCGGGACTGAAGCTTTCTTT. The rearrangement links TRBV5-6 to TRBJ1-1; tentative D call: TRBD1 (6 bases). The CDR3 sequence is 16 residues long. CDR1 is SGHDT, CDR2 YYEEEE, per germline. V was clipped by 2 bases and J by 5 bases, with 19 bases between them. The entire variable domain, with the rest obtained from reference TRBV5-6 and TRBJ1-1, is as follows: DAGVTQSPTHLIKTRGQQVTLRCSPKSGHDTVSWYQQALGQGPQFIFQYYEEEERQRGNFPDRFSGHQFPNYSSELNVNALLLGDSALYLCASSFQWQQGGTEAFFGQGTRLTVV.